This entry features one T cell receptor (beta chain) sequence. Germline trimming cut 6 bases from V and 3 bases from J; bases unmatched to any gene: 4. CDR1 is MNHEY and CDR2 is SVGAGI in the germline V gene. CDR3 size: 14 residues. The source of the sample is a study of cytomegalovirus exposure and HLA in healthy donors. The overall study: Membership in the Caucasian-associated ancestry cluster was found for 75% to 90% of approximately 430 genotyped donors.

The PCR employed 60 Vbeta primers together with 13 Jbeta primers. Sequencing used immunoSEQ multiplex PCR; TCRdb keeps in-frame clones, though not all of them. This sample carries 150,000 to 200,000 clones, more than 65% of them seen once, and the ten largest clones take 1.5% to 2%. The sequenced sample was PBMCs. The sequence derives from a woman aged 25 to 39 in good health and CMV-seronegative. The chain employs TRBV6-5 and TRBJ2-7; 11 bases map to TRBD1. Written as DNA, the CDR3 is TGTGCCAGCAGATATGGGACAGGGGGCTACGAGCAGTACTTC. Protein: CASRYGTGGYEQYF.